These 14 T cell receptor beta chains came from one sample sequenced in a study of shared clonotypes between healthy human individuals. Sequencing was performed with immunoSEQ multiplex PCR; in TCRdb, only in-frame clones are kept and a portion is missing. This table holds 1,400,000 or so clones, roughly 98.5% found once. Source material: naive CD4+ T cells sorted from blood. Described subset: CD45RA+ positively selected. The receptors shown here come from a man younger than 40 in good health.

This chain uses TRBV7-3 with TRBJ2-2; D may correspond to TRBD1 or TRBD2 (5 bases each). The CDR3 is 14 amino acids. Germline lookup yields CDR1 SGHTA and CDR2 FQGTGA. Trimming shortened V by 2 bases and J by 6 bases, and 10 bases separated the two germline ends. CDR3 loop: CASSLGGLAGELFF. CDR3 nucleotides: TGTGCCAGCAGCTTAGGGGGTCTGGCCGGGGAGCTGTTTTTT.

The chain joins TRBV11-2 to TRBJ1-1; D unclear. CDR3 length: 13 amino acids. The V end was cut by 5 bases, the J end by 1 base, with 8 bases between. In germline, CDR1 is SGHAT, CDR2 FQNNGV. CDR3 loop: CASSADTNTEAFF. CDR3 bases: TGTGCCAGCAGCGCCGACACGAACACTGAAGCTTTCTTT.

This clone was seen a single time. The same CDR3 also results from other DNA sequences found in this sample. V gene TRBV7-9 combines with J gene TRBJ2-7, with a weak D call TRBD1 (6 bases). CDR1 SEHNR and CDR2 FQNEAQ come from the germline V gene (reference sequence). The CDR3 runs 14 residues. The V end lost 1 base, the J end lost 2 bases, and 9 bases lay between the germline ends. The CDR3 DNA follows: TGTGCCAGCAGCTTAGGTCAGGGGACCTACGAGCAGTACTTC. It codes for CASSLGQGTYEQYF.

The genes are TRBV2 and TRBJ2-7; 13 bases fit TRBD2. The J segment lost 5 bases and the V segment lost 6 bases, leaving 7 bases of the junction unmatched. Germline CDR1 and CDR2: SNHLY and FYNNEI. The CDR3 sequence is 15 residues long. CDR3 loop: CASRVTSGRANEQYF. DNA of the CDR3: TGTGCCAGCAGAGTTACTAGCGGGAGGGCGAACGAGCAGTACTTC.

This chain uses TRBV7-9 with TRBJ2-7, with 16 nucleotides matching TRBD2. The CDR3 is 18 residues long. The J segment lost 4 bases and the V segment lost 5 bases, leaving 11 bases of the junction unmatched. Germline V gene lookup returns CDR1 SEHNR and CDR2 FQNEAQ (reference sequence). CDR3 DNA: TGTGCCAGCAGCCCCCCCCCGGGACTAGCGGGAGGGTGGTACGAGCAGTACTTC. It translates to CASSPPPGLAGGWYEQYF. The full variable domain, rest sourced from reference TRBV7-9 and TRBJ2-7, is DTGVSQNPRHKITKRGQNVTFRCDPISEHNRLYWYRQTLGQGPEFLTYFQNEAQLEKSRLLSDRFSAERPKGSFSTLEIQRTEQGDSAMYLCASSPPPGLAGGWYEQYFGPGTRLTVT.

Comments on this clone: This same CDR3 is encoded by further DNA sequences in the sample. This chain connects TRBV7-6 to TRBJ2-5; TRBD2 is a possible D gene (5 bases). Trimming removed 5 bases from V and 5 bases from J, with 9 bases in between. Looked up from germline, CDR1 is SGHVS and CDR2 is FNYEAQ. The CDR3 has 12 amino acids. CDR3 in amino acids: CASSPRGETQYF. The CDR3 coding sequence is TGTGCCAGCAGCCCAAGAGGGGAGACCCAGTACTTC.

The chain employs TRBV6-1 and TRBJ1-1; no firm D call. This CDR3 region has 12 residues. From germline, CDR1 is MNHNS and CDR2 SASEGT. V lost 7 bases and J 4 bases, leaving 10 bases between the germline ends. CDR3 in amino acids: CASTGILTEAFF. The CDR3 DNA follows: TGTGCCAGCACTGGCATACTCACTGAAGCTTTCTTT.

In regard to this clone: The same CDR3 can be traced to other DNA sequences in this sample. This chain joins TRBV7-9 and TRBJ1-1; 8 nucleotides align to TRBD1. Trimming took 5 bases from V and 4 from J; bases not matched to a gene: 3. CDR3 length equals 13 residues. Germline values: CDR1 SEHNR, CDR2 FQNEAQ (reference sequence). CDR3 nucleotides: TGTGCCAGCAGCCAACAGGGGGGCACTGAAGCTTTCTTT. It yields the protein CASSQQGGTEAFF. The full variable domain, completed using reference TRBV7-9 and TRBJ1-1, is DTGVSQNPRHKITKRGQNVTFRCDPISEHNRLYWYRQTLGQGPEFLTYFQNEAQLEKSRLLSDRFSAERPKGSFSTLEIQRTEQGDSAMYLCASSQQGGTEAFFGQGTRLTVV.

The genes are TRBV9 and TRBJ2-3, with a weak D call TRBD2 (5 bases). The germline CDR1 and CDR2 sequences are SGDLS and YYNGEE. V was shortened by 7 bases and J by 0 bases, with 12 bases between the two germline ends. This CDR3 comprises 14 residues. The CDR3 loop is CASSSGPSTDTQYF. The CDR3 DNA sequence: TGTGCCAGCTCGAGCGGACCTAGCACAGATACGCAGTATTTT. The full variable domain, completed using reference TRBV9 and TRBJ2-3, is DSGVTQTPKHLITATGQRVTLRCSPRSGDLSVYWYQQSLDQGLQFLIQYYNGEERAKGNILERFSAQQFPDLHSELNLSSLELGDSALYFCASSSGPSTDTQYFGPGTRLTVL.

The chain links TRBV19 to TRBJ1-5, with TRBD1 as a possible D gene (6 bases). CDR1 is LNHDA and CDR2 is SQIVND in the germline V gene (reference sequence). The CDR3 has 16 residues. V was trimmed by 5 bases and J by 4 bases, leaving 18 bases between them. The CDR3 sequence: CASSPPGQGLNQPQHF. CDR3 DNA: TGTGCCAGTAGTCCCCCCGGGCAGGGGCTGAATCAGCCCCAGCATTTT.

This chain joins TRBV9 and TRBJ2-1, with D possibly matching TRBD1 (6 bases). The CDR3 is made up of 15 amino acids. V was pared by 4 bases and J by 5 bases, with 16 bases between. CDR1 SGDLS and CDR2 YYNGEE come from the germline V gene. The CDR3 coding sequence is TGTGCCAGCAGCTTCGACAGGTTTTCGGACAATGAGCAGTTCTTC. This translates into CASSFDRFSDNEQFF.

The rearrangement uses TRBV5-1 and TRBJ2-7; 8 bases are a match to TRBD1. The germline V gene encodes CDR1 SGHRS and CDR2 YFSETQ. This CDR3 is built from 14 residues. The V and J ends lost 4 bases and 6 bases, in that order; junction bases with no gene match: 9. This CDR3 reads CASSKTGAAIEQYF. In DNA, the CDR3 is TGCGCCAGCAGCAAGACAGGGGCCGCCATCGAGCAGTACTTC.

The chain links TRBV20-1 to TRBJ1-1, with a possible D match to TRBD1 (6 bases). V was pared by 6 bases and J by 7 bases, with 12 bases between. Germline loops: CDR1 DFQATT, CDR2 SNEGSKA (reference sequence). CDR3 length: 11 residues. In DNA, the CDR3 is TGCAGTGCCCAGGGGCGTGGTGAAGCTTTCTTT. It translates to CSAQGRGEAFF.

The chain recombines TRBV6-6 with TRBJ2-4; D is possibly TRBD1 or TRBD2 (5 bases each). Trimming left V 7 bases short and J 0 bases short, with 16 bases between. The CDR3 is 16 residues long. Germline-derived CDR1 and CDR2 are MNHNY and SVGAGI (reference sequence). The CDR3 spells CASKLGVALAKNIQYF. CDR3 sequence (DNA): TGTGCCAGCAAACTGGGGGTGGCTTTAGCCAAAAACATTCAGTACTTC.